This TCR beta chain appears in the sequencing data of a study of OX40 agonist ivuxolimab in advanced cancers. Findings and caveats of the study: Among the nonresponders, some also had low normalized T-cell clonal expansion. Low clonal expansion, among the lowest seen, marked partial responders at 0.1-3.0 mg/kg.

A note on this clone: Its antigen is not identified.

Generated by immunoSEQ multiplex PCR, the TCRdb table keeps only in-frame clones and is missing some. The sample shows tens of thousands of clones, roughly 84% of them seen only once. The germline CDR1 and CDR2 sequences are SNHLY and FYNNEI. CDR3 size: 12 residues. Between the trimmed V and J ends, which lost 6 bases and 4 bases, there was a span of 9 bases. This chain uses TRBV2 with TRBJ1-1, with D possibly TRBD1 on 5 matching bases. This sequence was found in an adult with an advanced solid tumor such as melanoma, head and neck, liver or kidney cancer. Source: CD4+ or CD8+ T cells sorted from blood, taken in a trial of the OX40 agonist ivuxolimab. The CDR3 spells CASRTGTTEAFF. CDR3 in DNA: TGTGCCAGCAGAACAGGTACCACTGAAGCTTTCTTT.